What follows describes a single T cell receptor (beta chain). Its antigen is not known. This specimen comes from a study of OX40 agonist ivuxolimab in advanced cancers. Points from the study as a whole: More expanded clones were found, on average, in CD8+ than in CD4+ T cells. The 0.1-3.0 mg/kg partial responders had among the lowest clonal expansion.

In germline, CDR1 is SGHDT, CDR2 YYEEEE. The CDR3 length is 16 residues. Losses at the gene ends were 2 bases for V and 5 bases for J; bases not matched to a gene: 8. Libraries were prepared by immunoSEQ multiplex PCR; TCRdb keeps only in-frame clonotypes and omits some of them. This sample yields under 80,000 clones, of which about 82% are seen a single time; approximately 1.1% belongs to the top ten. The rearrangement uses TRBV5-6 and TRBJ1-5; 9 positions match TRBD1. The source of this sequence is an adult with an advanced solid tumor such as melanoma, head and neck, liver or kidney cancer. The material was CD4+ or CD8+ T cells sorted from blood, obtained in a trial of the OX40 agonist ivuxolimab. The CDR3 DNA reads TGTGCCAGCAGCTTAGACGGGACAGGGAAGCATCAGCCCCAGCATTTT. Protein sequence: CASSLDGTGKHQPQHF.